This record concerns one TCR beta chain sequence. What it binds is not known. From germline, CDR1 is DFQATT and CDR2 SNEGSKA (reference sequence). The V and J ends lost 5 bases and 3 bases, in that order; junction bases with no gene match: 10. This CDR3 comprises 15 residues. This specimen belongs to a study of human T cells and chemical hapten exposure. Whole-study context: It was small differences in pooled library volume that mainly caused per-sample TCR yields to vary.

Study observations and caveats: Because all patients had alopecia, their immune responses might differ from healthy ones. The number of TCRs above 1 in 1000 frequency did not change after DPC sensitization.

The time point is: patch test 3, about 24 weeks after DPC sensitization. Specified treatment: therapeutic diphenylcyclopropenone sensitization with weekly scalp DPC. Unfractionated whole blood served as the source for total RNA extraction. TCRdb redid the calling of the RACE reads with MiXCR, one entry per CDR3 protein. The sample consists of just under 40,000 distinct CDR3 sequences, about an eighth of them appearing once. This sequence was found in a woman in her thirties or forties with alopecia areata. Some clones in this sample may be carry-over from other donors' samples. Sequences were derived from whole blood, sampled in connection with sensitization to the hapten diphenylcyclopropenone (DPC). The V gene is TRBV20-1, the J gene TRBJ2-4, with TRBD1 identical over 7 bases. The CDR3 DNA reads TGCAGTGCTTCTAGGGACAGCCCACACAAAAACATTCAGTACTTC. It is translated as CSASRDSPHKNIQYF.